The present entry profiles one T cell receptor (beta chain) with its context. This entry is derived from a study of OX40 agonist ivuxolimab in advanced cancers. Trimming stripped 3 bases from V and 0 bases from J, with 15 bases between. Germline V gene sequence: CDR1 MNHEY, CDR2 SMNVEV (reference sequence). The CDR3 has 18 amino acids. Profiled with immunoSEQ multiplex PCR; TCRdb holds only in-frame clones, not every one. The table has more than 50,000 clones, roughly 89% seen once. The sequence was collected from an adult with an advanced solid tumor such as melanoma, head and neck, liver or kidney cancer. The chain uses TRBV27 and TRBJ2-6; D is possibly TRBD1 (6 bases). The sequenced sample was CD4+ or CD8+ T cells sorted from blood, obtained in a trial of the OX40 agonist ivuxolimab. The CDR3 sequence: CASSFHRASPSGANVLTF. DNA for the CDR3: TGTGCCAGCAGTTTCCACAGGGCCTCCCCCTCTGGGGCCAACGTCCTGACTTTC. Variable domain in full (rest from reference TRBV27 and TRBJ2-6): EAQVTQNPRYLITVTGKKLTVTCSQNMNHEYMSWYRQDPGLGLRQIYYSMNVEVTDKGDVPEGYKVSRKEKRNFPLILESPSPNQTSLYFCASSFHRASPSGANVLTFGAGSRLTVL.